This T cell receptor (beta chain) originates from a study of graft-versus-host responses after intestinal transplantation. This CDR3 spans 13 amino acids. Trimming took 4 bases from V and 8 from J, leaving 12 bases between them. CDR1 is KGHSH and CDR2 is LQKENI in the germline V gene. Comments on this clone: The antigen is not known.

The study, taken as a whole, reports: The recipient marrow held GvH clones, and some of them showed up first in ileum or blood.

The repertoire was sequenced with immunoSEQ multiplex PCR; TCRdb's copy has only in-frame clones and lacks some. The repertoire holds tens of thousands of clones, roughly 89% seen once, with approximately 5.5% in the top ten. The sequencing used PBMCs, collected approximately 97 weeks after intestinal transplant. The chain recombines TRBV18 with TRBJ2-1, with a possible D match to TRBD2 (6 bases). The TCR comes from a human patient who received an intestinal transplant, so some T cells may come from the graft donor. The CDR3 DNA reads TGTGCCAGCTCACGGAGGGGTCGGGATGAGCAGTTCTTC. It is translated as CASSRRGRDEQFF.